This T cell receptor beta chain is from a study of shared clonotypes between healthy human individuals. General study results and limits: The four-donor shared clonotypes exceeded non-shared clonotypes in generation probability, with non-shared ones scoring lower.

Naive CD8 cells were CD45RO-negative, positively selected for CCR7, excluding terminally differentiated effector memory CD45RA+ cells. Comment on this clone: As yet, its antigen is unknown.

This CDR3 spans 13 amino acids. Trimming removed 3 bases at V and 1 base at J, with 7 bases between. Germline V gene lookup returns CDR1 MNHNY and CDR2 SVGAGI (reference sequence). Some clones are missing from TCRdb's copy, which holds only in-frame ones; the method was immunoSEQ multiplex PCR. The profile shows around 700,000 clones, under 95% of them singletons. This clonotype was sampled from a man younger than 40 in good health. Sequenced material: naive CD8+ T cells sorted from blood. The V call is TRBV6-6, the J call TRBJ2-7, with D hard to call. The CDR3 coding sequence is TGTGCCAGCAGTTATTCTCAGTCCTACGAGCAGTACTTC. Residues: CASSYSQSYEQYF.